A single T cell receptor (beta chain) is shown here with its context. As yet, its antigen is unknown. This entry belongs to a study of response to subunit inactivated influenza vaccine. TCRdb reprocessed the RT-PCR reads with MiXCR, giving one entry per CDR3 protein. The sample contains over 150,000 distinct CDR3 sequences, roughly 10% of which appear only once. Trimming pared 4 bases from V and 0 bases from J, leaving 13 bases between. The CDR3 contains 17 residues. Germline V lookup: CDR1 MNHEY, CDR2 SVGAGI. Overall study findings and caveats: Only a handful of new T cells, the authors suggested, are recruited with each seasonal influenza vaccination.

The sample in question was CD8+ T cells sorted from PBMCs, obtained about 24 months after vaccination. This rearrangement joins TRBV6-5 to TRBJ2-6; no clear D. This sequence originates from a man aged 50 to 75 who received an inactivated influenza vaccine. DNA for the CDR3: TGTGCCAGCAGTTCGTATTTCTTACACTCTGGGGCCAACGTCCTGACTTTC. This gives the protein CASSSYFLHSGANVLTF.